Sequencing of this T cell receptor beta chain was carried out in a study of cytomegalovirus exposure and HLA in healthy donors. Study-level points and caveats: HLA restriction was apparent for most CMV-associated TCR beta chains in a later analysis. Reportedly, diagnosis of cytomegalovirus status by the classifier showed high specificity and sensitivity.

For this clone: Antigen unknown. At one of its ends the junction is not consistent with the germline gene, which may arise from a read error.

This CDR3 has 15 residues. Germline V gives CDR1 SGHRS, CDR2 YFSETQ. PCR amplification relied on 60 Vbeta primers (plus 13 Jbeta primers). Libraries were prepared by immunoSEQ multiplex PCR; TCRdb keeps only in-frame clonotypes and omits some of them. This sample has approximately 170,000 clones, with around 81% found just once. The chain couples TRBV5-1 to TRBJ2-4; 10 bases are shared with TRBD1. The specimen was PBMCs. This clonotype was obtained from a man aged 35-49 years in good health and CMV-seronegative. The CDR3 sequence is CASSLGQGAKNSQYF. CDR3 DNA: TGCGCCAGCAGCTTGGGACAGGGGGCCAAAAACAGTCAGTACTTC.